This TCR beta chain was recorded in a study of spatial heterogeneity in lung cancer. The CDR3 spans 15 residues. Germline-derived CDR1 and CDR2 are SGHTA and FQGNSA. Germline trimming cut 5 bases from V and 2 bases from J; bases unmatched to any gene: 3. TCRdb used MiXCR to reprocess the 5' RACE reads, holding one entry per CDR3 protein. The sample gives some 44,000 distinct CDR3 sequences, approximately 13% of which show up once; 55% to 70% is in the top ten. Time point denoted: sample taken at primary tumor resection. Whole RNA from tumor, nontumor lung or frozen PBMC was sequenced unsorted. The sequence derives from a male donor with early-stage non-small cell lung cancer. The gene calls are TRBV7-2 and TRBJ2-3; TRBD2 matches at 11 bases. The material was PBMCs, obtained at surgery. The CDR3 reads CASSPSGGYTDTQYF. The CDR3 coding sequence is TGTGCCAGCAGCCCTAGCGGGGGGTACACAGATACGCAGTATTTT.